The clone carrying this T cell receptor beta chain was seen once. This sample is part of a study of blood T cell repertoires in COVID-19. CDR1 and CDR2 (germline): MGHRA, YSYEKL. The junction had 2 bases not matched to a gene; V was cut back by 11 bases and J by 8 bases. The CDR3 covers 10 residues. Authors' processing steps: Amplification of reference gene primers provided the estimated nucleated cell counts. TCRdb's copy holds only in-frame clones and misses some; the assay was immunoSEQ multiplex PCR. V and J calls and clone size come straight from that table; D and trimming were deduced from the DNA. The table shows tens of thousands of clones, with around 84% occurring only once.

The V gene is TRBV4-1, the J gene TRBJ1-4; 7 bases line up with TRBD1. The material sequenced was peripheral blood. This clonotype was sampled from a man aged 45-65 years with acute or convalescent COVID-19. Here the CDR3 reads CASGGEKLFF. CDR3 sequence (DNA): TGCGCCTCAGGGGGGGAAAAACTGTTTTTT.